A selection of T cell receptor beta chains follows, all from one sample in a study of neurological immune-mediated disorders. TCRdb analysed the 5' RACE reads with MiXCR anew, one entry per CDR3 protein. This table has approximately 59,000 distinct CDR3 sequences, roughly 4.9% appearing once. The material sequenced was PBMCs. All receptors come from a human donor with multiple sclerosis. The donor label of this sample is uncertain. Both conserved end residues are trimmed from each CDR3. D genes are given only for firm matches. Only part of the rows carry a size: once, few, many, or a class if the clone is expanded.

J,V,size,D,CDR3
TRBJ1-2,TRBV20-1,many,-,SARDLSPDGYT
TRBJ1-5,TRBV20-1,many,TRBD1,SAREPDRGSNQPQH
TRBJ1-5,TRBV5-1,many,-,ASSRTAGPNQPQH
TRBJ1-1,TRBV20-1,many,TRBD1,SATGQGRASRTEAF
TRBJ2-3,TRBV7-9,many,TRBD1,ASSPGTGGTDTQY
TRBJ1-2,TRBV14,many,-,ASSQDRRAFYGYT
TRBJ1-1,TRBV20-1,many,-,SSIDTEAF
TRBJ1-2,TRBV29-1,many,-,SVIKGDGYT
TRBJ2-5,TRBV5-1,many,TRBD1,ASSRTGPETQY
TRBJ2-3,TRBV10-2,many,-,ASSEIAAASTDTQY
TRBJ2-1,TRBV7-6,many,TRBD2,ASSLTSGVSNEQF
TRBJ2-1,TRBV20-1,many,TRBD2,SASPGLARNEQF
TRBJ2-7,TRBV9,many,-,ASSQIPSYEQY
TRBJ2-1,TRBV7-2,many,-,ASSLSRNEQF
TRBJ1-5,TRBV5-8,many,TRBD1,ASSRGQGGNQPQH
TRBJ1-1,TRBV7-7,many,-,ASSRERGTEAF
TRBJ2-7,TRBV5-1,many,-,ASSRSADGLPYEQY
TRBJ1-6,TRBV5-1,many,TRBD1,ASSQGTGPPNSPLH
TRBJ2-1,TRBV15,many,-,ATSRDRWREQF
TRBJ2-7,TRBV15,-,-,ATSRVRGGLDEQY
TRBJ1-1,TRBV7-8,many,-,ASGGFNTEAF
TRBJ1-2,TRBV10-2,many,-,ASSEEGRGGYT
TRBJ1-6,TRBV5-1,many,-,ASSFGGSNSPLH
TRBJ1-4,TRBV3-1,many,-,ASSLGGVEKLF
TRBJ2-1,TRBV19,-,-,ASTEGRGYNEQF
TRBJ1-1,TRBV5-1,many,-,ASSLSGQTSLNEAF
TRBJ2-6,TRBV29-1,many,-,SVLDTSGANVLT
TRBJ1-2,TRBV24-1,many,TRBD1,ATSDPRTGDGYT
TRBJ1-1,TRBV20-1,-,-,SARDRGYEAF
TRBJ2-1,TRBV20-1,many,TRBD2,SAILAGGRNEQF
TRBJ1-1,TRBV6-1,-,-,ASSEAQRGNTEAF
TRBJ2-2,TRBV20-1,many,TRBD1,SARTGETGELF
TRBJ1-1,TRBV14,many,-,ASSAYRGVNTEAF
TRBJ2-1,TRBV5-1,many,TRBD1,ASSLPWTGADNEQF
TRBJ1-1,TRBV5-1,many,-,ASSLRSQRTLPGRTEAF
TRBJ2-7,TRBV29-1,many,-,SVAEEGRKQY
TRBJ2-5,TRBV24-1,many,-,ATSEPSGMETQY
TRBJ2-2,TRBV5-6,many,TRBD1,ASTRTGTGNTGELF
TRBJ2-3,TRBV20-1,many,-,SARDTGSITDTQY
TRBJ1-1,TRBV20-1,many,-,SAKRGTNTEAF
TRBJ1-5,TRBV4-1,many,-,ASSQVRVVGNQPQH